This TCR beta chain was obtained from a study of CD8 T cells in ankylosing spondylitis. General observations from the study: Ankylosing spondylitis blood appeared to carry a characteristic TCR beta motif of several highly homologous variants.

This clonotype showed up many times. No antigen is known for it. TCRdb fed the 5' RACE reads into MiXCR, producing one record per CDR3 protein. The data contain about 220,000 distinct CDR3 sequences, around 6.6% of them singletons. This clonotype originated in a male donor with ankylosing spondylitis. Sequenced material: blood, either unsorted or a sorted T cell fraction (not recorded which).

The CDR3 DNA is TGTGCCAGCAGCTTAATCCCGGGCGAAGAGACCCAGTACTTC. Translating gives CASSLIPGEETQYF. The chain couples TRBV7-2 to TRBJ2-5; D is uncertain. The CDR3 extends over 14 amino acids. Germline-derived CDR1 and CDR2 are SGHTA and FQGNSA. The V gene lost 2 bases and the J gene lost 3 bases, with 10 bases spanning the gap. Together with reference TRBV7-2 and TRBJ2-5, the CDR3 gives the full variable domain: GAGVSQSPSNKVTEKGKDVELRCDPISGHTALYWYRQSLGQGLEFLIYFQGNSAPDKSGLPSDRFSAERTGGSVSTLTIQRTQQEDSAVYLCASSLIPGEETQYFGPGTRLLVL.